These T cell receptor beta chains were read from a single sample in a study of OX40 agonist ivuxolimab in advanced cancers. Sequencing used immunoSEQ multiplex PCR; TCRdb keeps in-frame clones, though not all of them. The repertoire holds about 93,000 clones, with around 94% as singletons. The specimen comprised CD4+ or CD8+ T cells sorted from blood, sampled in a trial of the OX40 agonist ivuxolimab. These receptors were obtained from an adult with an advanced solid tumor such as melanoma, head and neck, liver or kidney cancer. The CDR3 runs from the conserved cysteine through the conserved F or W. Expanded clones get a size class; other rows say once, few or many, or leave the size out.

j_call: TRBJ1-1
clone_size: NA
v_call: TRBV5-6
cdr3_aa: CASSLSDRAAEAFF

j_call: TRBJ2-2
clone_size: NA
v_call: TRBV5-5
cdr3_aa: CASSLGPTGELFF

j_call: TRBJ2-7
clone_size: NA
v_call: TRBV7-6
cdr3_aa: CASSPEMASSYEQYF

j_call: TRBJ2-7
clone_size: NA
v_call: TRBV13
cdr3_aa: CASRASGGEQYF

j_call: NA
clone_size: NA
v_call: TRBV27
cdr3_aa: CASSPGQLYEQYF

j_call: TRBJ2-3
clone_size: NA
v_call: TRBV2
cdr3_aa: CASSESIAGYTDTQYF

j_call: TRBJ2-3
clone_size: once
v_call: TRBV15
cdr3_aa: CATLGLGDTQYF

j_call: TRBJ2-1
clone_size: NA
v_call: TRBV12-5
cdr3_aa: CASGLVSYNEQFF

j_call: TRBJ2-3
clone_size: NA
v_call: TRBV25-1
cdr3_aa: CASSELDTQYF

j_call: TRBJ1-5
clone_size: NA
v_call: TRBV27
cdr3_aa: CASSLTEGQPQHF

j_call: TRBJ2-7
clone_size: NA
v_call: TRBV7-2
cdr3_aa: CASSLNSGSEQYF

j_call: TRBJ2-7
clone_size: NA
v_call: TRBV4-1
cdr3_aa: CASSQVSGIPEQYF

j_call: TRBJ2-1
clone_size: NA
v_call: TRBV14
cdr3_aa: CASSVRQGGSYNEQFF

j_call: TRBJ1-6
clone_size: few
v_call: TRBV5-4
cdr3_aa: CASSLGGVSPLHF

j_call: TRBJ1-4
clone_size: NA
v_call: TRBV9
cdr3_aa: CASSADPDSANEKLFF

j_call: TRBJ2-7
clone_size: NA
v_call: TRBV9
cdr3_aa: CASSPYPSGGPYYEQYF

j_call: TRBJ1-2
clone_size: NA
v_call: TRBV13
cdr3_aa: CASSKGDRESF

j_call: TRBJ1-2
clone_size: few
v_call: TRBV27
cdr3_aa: CAPLVVGRDYGYTF

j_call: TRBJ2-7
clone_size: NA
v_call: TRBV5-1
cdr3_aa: CASNSDMVPDEQYF

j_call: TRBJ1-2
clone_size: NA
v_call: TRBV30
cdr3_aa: CAWRGAGGYTF

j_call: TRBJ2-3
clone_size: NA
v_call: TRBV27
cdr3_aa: CASSLYRDTDTQYF

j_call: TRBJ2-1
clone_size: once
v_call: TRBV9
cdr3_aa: CASSVDRLAGRNEQFF

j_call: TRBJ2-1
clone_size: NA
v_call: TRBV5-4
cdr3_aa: CASSLGLAGLNNEQFF

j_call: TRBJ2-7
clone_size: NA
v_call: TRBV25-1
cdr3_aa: CATGAGSYEQYF

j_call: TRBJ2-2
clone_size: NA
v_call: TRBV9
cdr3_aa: CASSVRLAGSTGELFF

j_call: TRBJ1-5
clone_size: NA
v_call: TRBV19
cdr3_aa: CASSILEDRDNQPQHF

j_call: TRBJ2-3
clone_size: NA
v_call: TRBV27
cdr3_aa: CASSLLSGSGGTDTQYF

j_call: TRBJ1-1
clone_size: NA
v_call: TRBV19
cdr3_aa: CASSIDAGMNTEAFF

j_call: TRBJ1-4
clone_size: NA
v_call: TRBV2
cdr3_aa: CASSTGWGEKLFF

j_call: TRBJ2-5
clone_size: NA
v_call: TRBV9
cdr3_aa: CASSVAGGIQETQYF

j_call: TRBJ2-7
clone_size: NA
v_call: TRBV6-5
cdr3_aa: CASSPGQGFDEQYF

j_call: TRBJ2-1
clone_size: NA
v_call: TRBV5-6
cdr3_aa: CAGTGEWDNEQFF

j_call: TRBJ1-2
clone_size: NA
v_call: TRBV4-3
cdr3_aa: CASSQDGEGVGYTF

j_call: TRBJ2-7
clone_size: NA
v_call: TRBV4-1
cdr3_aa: CASSQARTGSYEQYF

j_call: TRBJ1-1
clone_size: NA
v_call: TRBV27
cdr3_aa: CASSLHLNTEAFF

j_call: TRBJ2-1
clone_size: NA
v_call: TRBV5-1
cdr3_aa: CASSLGPGNEQFF